This passage covers 14 T cell receptor beta chains from one sample sequenced in a study of CD8 T cells in ankylosing spondylitis. Each CDR3 protein gets one entry after TCRdb re-called the 5' RACE reads with MiXCR. Of roughly 150,000 distinct CDR3 sequences listed, under 35% are singletons. The sample comprised synovial fluid, either unsorted or a sorted T cell fraction (not recorded which). All receptors derive from a male donor with ankylosing spondylitis.

This chain joins TRBV5-1 and TRBJ2-2; possible D gene TRBD1, 6 bases. The CDR3 spans 14 residues. The V and J ends lost 2 bases and 5 bases respectively, with 10 bases between them. The germline CDR1 and CDR2 sequences are SGHRS and YFSETQ. DNA for the CDR3: TGCGCCAGCAGCTTATGGGGGCAGACCGGGGAGCTGTTTTTT. Its protein is CASSLWGQTGELFF.

The chain joins TRBV3-1 to TRBJ1-2; the D gene is possibly TRBD1 (6 bases). Between the trimmed V and J ends, which lost 4 bases and 2 bases, there was a span of 14 bases. This CDR3 is 15 amino acids long. Germline V gives CDR1 LGHDT, CDR2 YNNKEL (reference sequence). CDR3 DNA sequence: TGTGCCAGCAGCCCTTCAGGGACAAAGAACTATGGCTACACCTTC. Its translation: CASSPSGTKNYGYTF.

Only a few counts were recorded for this clonotype. The chain links TRBV12-3 or TRBV12-4 to TRBJ1-2; D possibly corresponds to TRBD1 (6 bases). CDR3 size: 16 residues. Trimming removed 10 bases from V and 7 bases from J, with 28 bases in between. The CDR3 spells CATTQGKFGWVGGYTF. The CDR3 DNA sequence: TGTGCCACCACACAGGGAAAGTTCGGCTGGGTGGGTGGCTACACCTTC.

This clonotype was found once. The chain joins TRBV20-1 to TRBJ2-3; 12 positions match TRBD2. Germline V gives CDR1 DFQATT, CDR2 SNEGSKA (reference sequence). This CDR3 region has 16 residues. V lost 3 bases and J lost 2; bases outside the gene matches: 6. CDR3 residues: CSASWPSGGATDTQYF. The CDR3 DNA sequence: TGCAGTGCTAGTTGGCCTAGCGGGGGGGCCACAGATACGCAGTATTTT.

The chain uses TRBV20-1 and TRBJ1-2; D uncertain. V lost 6 bases and J lost 4, with 12 bases in between. Germline loops: CDR1 DFQATT, CDR2 SNEGSKA (reference sequence). This CDR3 contains 12 residues. Here the CDR3 DNA reads TGCAGTGCCCCGCCTTGGGTCTATGGCTACACCTTC. This sequence encodes CSAPPWVYGYTF.

The sample holds a few counts of this clonotype. The genes are TRBV5-6 and TRBJ1-1; 9 positions agree with TRBD1. From germline, CDR1 is SGHDT and CDR2 YYEEEE. The CDR3 is 16 amino acids. V was pared by 2 bases and J by 4 bases, with 9 bases of the junction left unmatched. The chain's CDR3 is CASSFSLTGGATEAFF. Here the CDR3 DNA reads TGTGCCAGCAGCTTCTCTCTGACAGGGGGGGCCACTGAAGCTTTCTTT.

This chain joins TRBV2 and TRBJ2-5; the match to TRBD2 covers 12 bases. The length of the CDR3 is 18 residues. The V gene end was trimmed by 2 bases and the J gene end by 5 bases; junction bases not matched to a gene: 12. Germline CDR1 and CDR2: SNHLY and FYNNEI. CDR3 sequence reads: CASSEMVPSGGAGETQYF. DNA for the CDR3: TGTGCCAGCAGTGAAATGGTCCCTAGCGGGGGGGCCGGGGAGACCCAGTACTTC.

This clonotype was recorded a few times. The gene calls are TRBV24-1 and TRBJ2-2; 7 bases match TRBD1. The germline CDR1 and CDR2 sequences are KGHDR and SFDVKD. The CDR3 length is 15 residues. Trimming removed 4 bases from V and 2 bases from J; junction bases left unmatched: 3. CDR3 sequence reads: CATSDRDRNTGELFF. In nucleotides, the CDR3 is TGTGCCACCAGTGACCGGGACAGAAACACCGGGGAGCTGTTTTTT.

Ten or more counts support this clonotype. This chain joins TRBV3-1 and TRBJ2-3; 8 bases agree with TRBD2. The V segment lost 0 bases and the J segment 2 bases; nucleotides outside the gene matches: 7. Germline V gene data show CDR1 as LGHDT and CDR2 as YNNKEL (reference sequence). The CDR3 has 17 amino acids. Written as DNA, the CDR3 is TGTGCCAGCAGCCAAGATCGGGCGGGGGGTTTCACAGATACGCAGTATTTT. Translating gives CASSQDRAGGFTDTQYF.

This clonotype was seen a handful of times. The chain uses TRBV28 and TRBJ2-7, with TRBD2 identical over 11 bases. CDR1 is MDHEN, CDR2 SYDVKM, per germline. V dropped 6 bases and J dropped 3; count of bases not matched to a gene: 7. The CDR3 runs 15 residues. In DNA, the CDR3 is TGTGCCAGCAGCCTCAGACTAGCGGGGAACTACGAGCAGTACTTC. Translated: CASSLRLAGNYEQYF.

V and J are TRBV20-1 and TRBJ2-3; D is uncertain. The CDR3 loop spans 15 amino acids. V was clipped by 3 bases and J by 2 bases, with 15 bases between them. Germline CDR1 is DFQATT and CDR2 is SNEGSKA (reference sequence). CDR3 bases: TGCAGTGCTAGGCCAGCCTTTCGTCCCACAGATACGCAGTATTTT. As protein: CSARPAFRPTDTQYF.

This clonotype came up a few times. The rearrangement links TRBV27 to TRBJ2-1, with 8 bases aligning to TRBD1. The ends lost 4 bases at V and 8 bases at J; junction bases unmatched: 10. This CDR3 spans 15 amino acids. Germline loops: CDR1 MNHEY, CDR2 SMNVEV (reference sequence). The CDR3 DNA follows: TGTGCCAGCAGTTCGACAGGGGAGTGGGGTGATGAGCAGTTCTTC. Encoded protein: CASSSTGEWGDEQFF.

There are a few counts of this clonotype. This chain joins TRBV29-1 and TRBJ1-2, with TRBD1 identical over 8 bases. The trim removed 3 bases at V and 2 bases at J, leaving 14 bases unmatched. Germline CDR1 and CDR2: SQVTM and ANQGSEA. CDR3 length: 17 residues. The DNA of the CDR3 is TGCAGCGTTGAGGAGCGAGGACAGGGTGGAACCAACTATGGCTACACCTTC. Residues: CSVEERGQGGTNYGYTF.

The V and J genes are TRBV6-1 and TRBJ1-2; D unresolved. Trimming took off 6 bases at V and 4 bases at J, with 18 bases between the two ends. This CDR3 is built from 15 residues. Germline V gene data show CDR1 as MNHNS and CDR2 as SASEGT. CDR3 sequence reads: CASSTVDRGGYGYTF. The CDR3 DNA is TGTGCCAGCAGCACCGTGGACCGCGGCGGCTATGGCTACACCTTC.